The text below deals with one T cell receptor (beta chain). Its antigen is not known. These data come from a study of cytomegalovirus exposure and HLA in healthy donors. The primer mix had 60 Vbeta and 13 Jbeta primers. Generated by immunoSEQ multiplex PCR, the TCRdb table keeps only in-frame clones and is missing some. The sample shows 150,000 to 200,000 clones, about two thirds of them seen only once. Between the trimmed V and J ends, which lost 4 bases and 6 bases, there was a span of 18 bases. Germline lookup yields CDR1 SEHNR and CDR2 FQNEAQ (reference sequence). The CDR3 contains 15 residues. The study's findings and limits: Highest at DRB1 and lowest at HLA-C, TCR association rates differed among HLA loci in a later analysis. At a 0.05 false discovery rate, a later analysis found some 18,000 TCR beta sequences to be associated with HLA alleles. It was only CMV serostatus that was available as immune exposure information.

The chain couples TRBV7-9 to TRBJ1-2; D is ambiguous. The source is a woman younger than 35 in good health and CMV-seropositive. Sequencing was done on a sample of PBMCs. This CDR3 reads CASSSRSGSIDGYTF. The CDR3 DNA sequence: TGTGCCAGCAGCTCTAGGAGCGGTAGTATAGATGGCTACACCTTC.